This is a list of T cell receptor beta chains from one sample in a study of T cell repertoires in cytomegalovirus infection. TCRdb itself ran the reads through MiXCR, one entry per CDR3 protein. The sample records about 280,000 distinct CDR3 sequences, roughly a fifth being singletons. For these TCRs, the target antigens are not known. Sequencing used cultured PBMCs, obtained from culture after CMV antigen stimulation. Source of these receptors: a human donor in good health (CMV status not recorded). Some clones in this sample may be carry-over from other donors' samples. Both conserved end residues are part of each CDR3.

CDR3 protein,V gene
CAWSAPPLDRVYEQYF,TRBV30
CASSRPAGAYNEQFF,TRBV6-1
CASRYPGGAYNEQFF,TRBV7-1
CASSLAPNEYGYTF,TRBV5-5
CSARVRLSMNTEAFF,TRBV20-1
CASSDQKLAGSRDGELFF,TRBV25-1
CASLTSAGGNSNQPQHF,TRBV19
CASSDRLYGYTF,TRBV19
CSVEDSGTQETQYF,TRBV29-1
CASSFAGLAGGDIQYF,TRBV7-2
CASSLVRYRETQYF,TRBV7-2
CASSSLAGSVETQYF,TRBV7-8
CSVERRGNEQFF,TRBV29-1
CASSFATSYNEQFF,TRBV27
CASSLMVSGSTHEQFF,TRBV12-3/TRBV12-4
CASIRTGGADTQYF,TRBV5-5
CASSPVVGGASGYTF,TRBV7-6
CSALTESNTEAFF,TRBV20-1
CASSQDRPGRVGEKLFF,TRBV4-1
CASSLSTAGGHEQFF,TRBV7-8
CASTLGPEDTQYF,TRBV7-2
CASEPGQNYGYTF,TRBV28
CSAFDRFNQPQHF,TRBV20-1
CASSLGYGEQYF,TRBV7-8
CASSVQGAVKTEDFF,TRBV7-2
CASSQGGTGGRRGYTF,TRBV4-3
CSARPSGGVEQFF,TRBV20-1
CASSLRQGPAGYTF,TRBV11-3